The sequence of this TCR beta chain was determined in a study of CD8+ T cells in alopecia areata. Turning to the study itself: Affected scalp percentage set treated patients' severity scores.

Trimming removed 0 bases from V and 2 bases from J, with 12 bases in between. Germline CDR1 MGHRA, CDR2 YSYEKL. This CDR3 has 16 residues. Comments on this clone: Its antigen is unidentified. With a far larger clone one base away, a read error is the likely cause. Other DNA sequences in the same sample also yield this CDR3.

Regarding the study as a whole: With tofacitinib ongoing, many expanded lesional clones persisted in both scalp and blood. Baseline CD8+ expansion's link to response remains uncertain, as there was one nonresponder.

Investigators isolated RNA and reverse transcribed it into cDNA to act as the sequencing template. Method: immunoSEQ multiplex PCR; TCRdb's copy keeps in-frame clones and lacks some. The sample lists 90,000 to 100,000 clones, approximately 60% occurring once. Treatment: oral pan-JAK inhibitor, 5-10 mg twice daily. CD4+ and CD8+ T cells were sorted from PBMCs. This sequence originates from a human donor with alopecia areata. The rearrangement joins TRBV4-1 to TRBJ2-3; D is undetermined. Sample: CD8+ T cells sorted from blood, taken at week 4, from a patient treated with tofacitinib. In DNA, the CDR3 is TGCGCCAGCAGCCAAGACCCGACAAGCCCCACAGATACGCAGTATTTT. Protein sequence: CASSQDPTSPTDTQYF.